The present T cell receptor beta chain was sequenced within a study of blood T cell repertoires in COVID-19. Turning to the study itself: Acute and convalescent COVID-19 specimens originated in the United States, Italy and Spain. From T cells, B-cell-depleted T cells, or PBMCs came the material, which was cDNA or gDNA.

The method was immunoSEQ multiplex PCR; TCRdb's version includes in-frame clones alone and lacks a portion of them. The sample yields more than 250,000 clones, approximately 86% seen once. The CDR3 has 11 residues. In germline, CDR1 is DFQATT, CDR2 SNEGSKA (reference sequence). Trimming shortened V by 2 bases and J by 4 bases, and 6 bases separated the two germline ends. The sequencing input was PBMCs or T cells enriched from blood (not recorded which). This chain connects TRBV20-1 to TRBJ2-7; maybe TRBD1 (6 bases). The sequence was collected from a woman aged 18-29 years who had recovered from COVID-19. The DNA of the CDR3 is TGCAGTGCTAGACAGGGGTACGAGCAGTACTTC. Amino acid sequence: CSARQGYEQYF.